This T cell receptor (beta chain) was identified during a study of CD8+ T cells in alopecia areata. The wider study: Among treated patients, oral tofacitinib was administered at 5 to 10 mg twice daily.

The CDR3 loop spans 15 amino acids. The germline CDR1 and CDR2 sequences are ENHRY and SYGVKD. The V gene end was trimmed by 5 bases and the J gene end by 7 bases; junction bases not matched to a gene: 13. This sample's treatment: oral pan-JAK inhibitor, 5-10 mg twice daily. Collection of lesional scalp punch biopsies and peripheral blood was performed in alopecia areata patients. The table lists this clone with a few counts. The sequencing template was cDNA reverse transcribed from extracted RNA. Libraries were prepared by immunoSEQ multiplex PCR; TCRdb keeps only in-frame clonotypes and omits some of them. Among around 180,000 clones listed, around 60% were seen once.

The chain combines TRBV10-3 with TRBJ1-2; 7 nucleotides line up with TRBD1. This clonotype was obtained from a human donor with alopecia areata. The sample in question was CD4+ T cells sorted from blood, obtained at week 49, from a patient treated with tofacitinib. CDR3 residues: CAISPSGQPVAGYTF. The CDR3 bases are TGTGCCATCAGTCCCTCGGGACAGCCTGTGGCTGGCTACACCTTC.